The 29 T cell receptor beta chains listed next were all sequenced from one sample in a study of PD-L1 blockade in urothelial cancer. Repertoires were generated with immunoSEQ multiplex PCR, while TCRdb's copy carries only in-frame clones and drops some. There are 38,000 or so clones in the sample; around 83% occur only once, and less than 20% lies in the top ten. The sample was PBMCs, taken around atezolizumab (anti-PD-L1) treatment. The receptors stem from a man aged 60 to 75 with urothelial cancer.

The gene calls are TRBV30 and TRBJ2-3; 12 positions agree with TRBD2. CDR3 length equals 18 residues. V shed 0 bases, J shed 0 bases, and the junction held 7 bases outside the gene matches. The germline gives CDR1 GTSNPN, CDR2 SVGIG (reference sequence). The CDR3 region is CAWSVLGTSGLSTDTQYF. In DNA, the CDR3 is TGTGCCTGGAGTGTACTGGGGACTAGCGGGTTGAGCACAGATACGCAGTATTTT. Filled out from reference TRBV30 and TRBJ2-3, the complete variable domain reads SQTIHQWPATLVQPVGSPLSLECTVEGTSNPNLYWYRQAAGRGLQLLFYSVGIGQISSEVPQNLSASRPQDRQFILSSKKLLLSDSGFYLCAWSVLGTSGLSTDTQYFGPGTRLTVL.

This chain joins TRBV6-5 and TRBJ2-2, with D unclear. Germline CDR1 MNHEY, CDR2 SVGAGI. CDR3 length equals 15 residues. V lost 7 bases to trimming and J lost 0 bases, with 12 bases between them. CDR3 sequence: CASTITSANTGELFF. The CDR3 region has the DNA TGTGCCAGCACCATAACCAGTGCGAACACCGGGGAGCTGTTTTTT.

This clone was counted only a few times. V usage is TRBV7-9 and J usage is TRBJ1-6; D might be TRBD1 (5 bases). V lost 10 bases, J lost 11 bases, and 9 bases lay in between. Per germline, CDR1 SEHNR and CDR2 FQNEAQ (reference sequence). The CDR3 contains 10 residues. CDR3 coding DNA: TGTGCCACGGGGGAGACACCCCTCCACTTT. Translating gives CATGETPLHF.

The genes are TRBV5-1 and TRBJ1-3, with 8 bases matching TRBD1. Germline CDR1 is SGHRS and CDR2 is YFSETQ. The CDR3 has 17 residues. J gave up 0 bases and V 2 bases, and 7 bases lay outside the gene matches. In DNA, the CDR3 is TGCGCCAGCAGCTTTCTTTCAACAGGGGGCTCTGGAAACACCATATATTTT. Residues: CASSFLSTGGSGNTIYF. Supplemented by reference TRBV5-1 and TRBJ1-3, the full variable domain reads KAGVTQTPRYLIKTRGQQVTLSCSPISGHRSVSWYQQTPGQGLQFLFEYFSETQRNKGNFPGRFSGRQFSNSRSEMNVSTLELGDSALYLCASSFLSTGGSGNTIYFGEGSWLTVV.

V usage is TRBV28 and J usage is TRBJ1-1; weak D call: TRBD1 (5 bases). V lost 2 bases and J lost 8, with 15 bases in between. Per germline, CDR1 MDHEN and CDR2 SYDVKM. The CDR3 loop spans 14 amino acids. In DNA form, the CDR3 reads TGTGCCAGCAGTTTAGAGCTGGGGCACAAAGAAGCTTTCTTT. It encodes CASSLELGHKEAFF.

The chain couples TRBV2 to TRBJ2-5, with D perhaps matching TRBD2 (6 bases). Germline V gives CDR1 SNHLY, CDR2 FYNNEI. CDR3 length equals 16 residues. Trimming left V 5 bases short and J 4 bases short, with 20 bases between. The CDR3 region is CASSNRGGIHRETQYF. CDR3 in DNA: TGTGCCAGCAGTAACCGTGGGGGGATTCATAGAGAGACCCAGTACTTC.

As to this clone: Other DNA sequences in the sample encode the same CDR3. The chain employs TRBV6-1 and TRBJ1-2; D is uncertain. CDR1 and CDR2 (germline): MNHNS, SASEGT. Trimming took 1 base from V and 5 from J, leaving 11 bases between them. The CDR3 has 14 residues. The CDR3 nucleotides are TGTGCCAGCAGTGAAGGGTCGGGGTCATATGGCTACACCTTC. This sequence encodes CASSEGSGSYGYTF.

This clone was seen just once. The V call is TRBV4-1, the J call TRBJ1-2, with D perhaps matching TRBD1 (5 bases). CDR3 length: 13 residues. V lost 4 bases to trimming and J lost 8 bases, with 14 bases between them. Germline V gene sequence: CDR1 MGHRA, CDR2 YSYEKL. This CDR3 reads CASSRQSHFGYTF. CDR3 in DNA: TGCGCCAGCAGCCGACAGTCCCATTTCGGCTACACCTTC.

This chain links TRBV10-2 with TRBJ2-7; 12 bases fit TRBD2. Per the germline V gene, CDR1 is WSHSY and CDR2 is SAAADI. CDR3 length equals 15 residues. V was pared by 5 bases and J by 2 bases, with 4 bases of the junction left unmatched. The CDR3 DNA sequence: TGCGCCAGCAGTTATGGGACTAGCGGGCCCTACGAGCAGTACTTC. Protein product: CASSYGTSGPYEQYF.

CDR3 DNA: TGTGCCAGCTCACCACCAAGGACAGCAACCTACGAGCAGTACTTC. This codes for CASSPPRTATYEQYF. The rearrangement joins TRBV18 to TRBJ2-7, with D perhaps matching TRBD1 (6 bases). This CDR3 comprises 15 residues. V shed 0 bases and J shed 2 bases, with 11 bases lying between them. Germline V gene lookup returns CDR1 KGHSH and CDR2 LQKENI.

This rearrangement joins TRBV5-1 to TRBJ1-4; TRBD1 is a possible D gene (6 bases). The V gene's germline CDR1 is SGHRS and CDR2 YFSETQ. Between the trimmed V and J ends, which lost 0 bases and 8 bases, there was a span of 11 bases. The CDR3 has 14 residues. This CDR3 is CASSLDRVSEKLFF. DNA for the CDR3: TGCGCCAGCAGCTTGGACAGGGTGAGCGAAAAACTGTTTTTT.

CDR3 loop: CASSLAGPLSEQYF. CDR3 coding DNA: TGCGCCAGCAGCTTGGCAGGGCCCCTGAGCGAGCAGTACTTC. V usage is TRBV5-1 and J usage is TRBJ2-7; tentatively, D is TRBD1 (5 bases). V was pared by 0 bases and J by 6 bases, with 13 bases between. From germline, CDR1 is SGHRS and CDR2 YFSETQ. There are 14 residues in the CDR3.

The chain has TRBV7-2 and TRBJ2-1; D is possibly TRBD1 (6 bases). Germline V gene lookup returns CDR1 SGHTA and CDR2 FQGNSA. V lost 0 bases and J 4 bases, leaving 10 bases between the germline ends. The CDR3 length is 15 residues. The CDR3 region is CASSLARGSYNEQFF. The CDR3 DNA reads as TGTGCCAGCAGCTTAGCCAGGGGTAGTTACAATGAGCAGTTCTTC.

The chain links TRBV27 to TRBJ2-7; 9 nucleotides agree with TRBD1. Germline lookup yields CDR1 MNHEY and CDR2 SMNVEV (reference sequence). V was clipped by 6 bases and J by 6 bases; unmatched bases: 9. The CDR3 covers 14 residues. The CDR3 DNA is TGTGCCAGCAGCTTCGGACAGGGGTTTGCCGAGCAGTACTTC. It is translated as CASSFGQGFAEQYF.

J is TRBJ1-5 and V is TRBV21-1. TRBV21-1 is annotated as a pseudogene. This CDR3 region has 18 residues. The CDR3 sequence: CASSKDLGYDGVNQPQHF. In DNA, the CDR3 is TGTGCCAGCAGCAAGGATCTCGGCTATGACGGAGTAAATCAGCCCCAGCATTTT.

In DNA, the CDR3 is TGTGCCAGCAGAAAGGGAGAGTTTAACTATGGCTACACCTTC. This gives the protein CASRKGEFNYGYTF. This chain connects TRBV6-5 to TRBJ1-2; D not resolved. Germline CDR1 MNHEY, CDR2 SVGAGI. There are 14 residues in the CDR3. V lost 6 bases and J lost 1, with 12 bases in between.

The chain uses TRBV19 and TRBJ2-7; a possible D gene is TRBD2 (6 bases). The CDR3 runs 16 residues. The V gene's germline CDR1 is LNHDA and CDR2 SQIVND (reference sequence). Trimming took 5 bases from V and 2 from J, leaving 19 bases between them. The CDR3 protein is CASSGAARGQAYEQYF. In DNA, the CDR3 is TGTGCCAGTAGTGGAGCCGCGCGGGGCCAGGCCTACGAGCAGTACTTC.

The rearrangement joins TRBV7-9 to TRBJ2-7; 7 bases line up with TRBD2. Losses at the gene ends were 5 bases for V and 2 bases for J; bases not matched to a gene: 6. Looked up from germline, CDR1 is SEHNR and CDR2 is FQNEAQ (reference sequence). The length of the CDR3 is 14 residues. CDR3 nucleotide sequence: TGTGCCAGCAGCCTGGGGAGGGGTCCCTACGAGCAGTACTTC. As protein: CASSLGRGPYEQYF. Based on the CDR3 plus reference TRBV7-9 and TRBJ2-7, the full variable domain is DTGVSQNPRHKITKRGQNVTFRCDPISEHNRLYWYRQTLGQGPEFLTYFQNEAQLEKSRLLSDRFSAERPKGSFSTLEIQRTEQGDSAMYLCASSLGRGPYEQYFGPGTRLTVT.

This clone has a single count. CDR3 protein: CASSMGGERYNEQFF. CDR3 nucleotide sequence: TGTGCCAGTAGTATGGGGGGGGAGCGTTACAATGAGCAGTTCTTC. The chain recombines TRBV19 with TRBJ2-1; 7 bases fit TRBD2. V shed 3 bases and J 4 bases; nucleotides not matched to a gene: 6. In germline, CDR1 is LNHDA, CDR2 SQIVND (reference sequence). The CDR3 has 15 residues.

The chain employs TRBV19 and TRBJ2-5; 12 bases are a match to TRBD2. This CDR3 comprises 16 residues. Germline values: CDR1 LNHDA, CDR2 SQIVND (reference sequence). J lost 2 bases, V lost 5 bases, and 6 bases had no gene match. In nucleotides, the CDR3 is TGTGCCAGTAGTTCCCGACTAGCGGGAGTACAAGAGACCCAGTACTTC. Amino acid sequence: CASSSRLAGVQETQYF. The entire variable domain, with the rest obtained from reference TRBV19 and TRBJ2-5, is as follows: DGGITQSPKYLFRKEGQNVTLSCEQNLNHDAMYWYRQDPGQGLRLIYYSQIVNDFQKGDIAEGYSVSREKKESFPLTVTSAQKNPTAFYLCASSSRLAGVQETQYFGPGTRLLVL.

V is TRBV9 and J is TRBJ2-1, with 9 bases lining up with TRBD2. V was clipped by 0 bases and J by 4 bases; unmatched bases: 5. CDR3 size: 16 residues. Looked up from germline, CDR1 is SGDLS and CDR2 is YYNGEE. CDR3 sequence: CASSVVASGGYNEQFF. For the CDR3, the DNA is TGTGCCAGCAGCGTAGTGGCCAGCGGGGGGTACAATGAGCAGTTCTTC.

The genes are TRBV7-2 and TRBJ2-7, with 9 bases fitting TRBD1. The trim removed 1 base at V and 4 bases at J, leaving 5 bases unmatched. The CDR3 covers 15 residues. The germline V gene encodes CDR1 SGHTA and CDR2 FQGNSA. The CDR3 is CASSLGGTGNYEQYF. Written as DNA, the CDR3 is TGTGCCAGCAGCTTAGGTGGGACAGGGAATTACGAGCAGTACTTC.

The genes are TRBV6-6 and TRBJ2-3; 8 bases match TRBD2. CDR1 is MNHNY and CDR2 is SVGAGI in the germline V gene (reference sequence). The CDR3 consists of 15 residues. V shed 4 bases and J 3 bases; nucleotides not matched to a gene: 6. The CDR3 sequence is CASSFTAGGTDTQYF. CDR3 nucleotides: TGTGCCAGCAGTTTCACGGCGGGAGGTACAGATACGCAGTATTTT.

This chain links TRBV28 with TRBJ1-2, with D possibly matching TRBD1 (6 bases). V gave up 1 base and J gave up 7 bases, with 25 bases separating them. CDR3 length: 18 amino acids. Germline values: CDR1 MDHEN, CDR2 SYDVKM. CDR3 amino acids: CASSLSDSLGFFVGGYTF. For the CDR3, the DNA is TGTGCCAGCAGTTTATCGGACAGCCTGGGGTTTTTTGTTGGTGGCTACACCTTC.

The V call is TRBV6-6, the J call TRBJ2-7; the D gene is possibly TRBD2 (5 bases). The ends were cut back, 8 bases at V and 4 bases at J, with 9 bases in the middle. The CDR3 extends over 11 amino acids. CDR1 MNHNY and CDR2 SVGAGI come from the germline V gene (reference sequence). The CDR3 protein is CASGPGYEQYF. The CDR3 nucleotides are TGTGCCAGCGGGCCGGGGTACGAGCAGTACTTC.

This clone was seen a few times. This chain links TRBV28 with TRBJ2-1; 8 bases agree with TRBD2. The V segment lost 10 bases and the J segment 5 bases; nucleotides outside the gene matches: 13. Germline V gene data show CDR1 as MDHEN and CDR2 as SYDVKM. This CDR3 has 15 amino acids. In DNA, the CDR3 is TGTGCCATCCTCAGCGGGGGAAAGTCGGACAATGAGCAGTTCTTC. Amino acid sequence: CAILSGGKSDNEQFF.

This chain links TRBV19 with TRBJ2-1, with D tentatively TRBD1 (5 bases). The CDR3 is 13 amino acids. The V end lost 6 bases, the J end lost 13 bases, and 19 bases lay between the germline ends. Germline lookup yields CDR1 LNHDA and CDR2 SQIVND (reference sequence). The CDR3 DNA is TGTGCCAGTAGCGATGTTACAGGAAGGGAACAGTTCTTC. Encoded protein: CASSDVTGREQFF. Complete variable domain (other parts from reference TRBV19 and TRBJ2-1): DGGITQSPKYLFRKEGQNVTLSCEQNLNHDAMYWYRQDPGQGLRLIYYSQIVNDFQKGDIAEGYSVSREKKESFPLTVTSAQKNPTAFYLCASSDVTGREQFFGPGTRLTVL.

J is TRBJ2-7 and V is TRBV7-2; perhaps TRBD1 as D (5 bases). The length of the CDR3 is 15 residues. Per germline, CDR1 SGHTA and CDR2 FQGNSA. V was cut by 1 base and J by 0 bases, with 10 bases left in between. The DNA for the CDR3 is TGTGCCAGCAGCTTAGGTCCAGGGAACTCCTACGAGCAGTACTTC. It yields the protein CASSLGPGNSYEQYF.

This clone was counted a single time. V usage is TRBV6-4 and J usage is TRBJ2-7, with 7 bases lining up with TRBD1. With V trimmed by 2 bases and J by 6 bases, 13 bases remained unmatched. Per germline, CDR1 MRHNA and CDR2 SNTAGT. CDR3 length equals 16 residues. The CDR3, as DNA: TGTGCCAGCAGTGACGCCCGGCAGGGGGAAGGTTCCGAGCAGTACTTC. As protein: CASSDARQGEGSEQYF.